This T cell receptor (beta chain) was found in a study of blood T cell repertoires in COVID-19. Enrolled through a virtual design, the participants were between 18 and 89 years of age and came from fewer than 30 US areas. Membership in each cohort depended on participant-reported clinical history. From germline, CDR1 is LGHDT and CDR2 YNNKEL (reference sequence). V lost 4 bases and J lost 3, with 16 bases in between. The CDR3 is made up of 16 amino acids. The table came from immunoSEQ multiplex PCR; TCRdb's copy has only in-frame clones and leaves some out. The sample includes nearly 300,000 clones, under 90% of them seen just once.

The specimen was PBMCs or T cells enriched from blood (not recorded which). The chain is built from TRBV3-1 (or the pseudogene TRBV3-2) and TRBJ1-3; possible D gene TRBD1, 6 bases. The sequence came from a woman in her fifties or sixties who had been exposed to COVID-19. CDR3 in DNA: TGTGCCAGCAGCCCATACGACAGGCCATTTGGAAACACCATATATTTT. Its protein product is CASSPYDRPFGNTIYF.